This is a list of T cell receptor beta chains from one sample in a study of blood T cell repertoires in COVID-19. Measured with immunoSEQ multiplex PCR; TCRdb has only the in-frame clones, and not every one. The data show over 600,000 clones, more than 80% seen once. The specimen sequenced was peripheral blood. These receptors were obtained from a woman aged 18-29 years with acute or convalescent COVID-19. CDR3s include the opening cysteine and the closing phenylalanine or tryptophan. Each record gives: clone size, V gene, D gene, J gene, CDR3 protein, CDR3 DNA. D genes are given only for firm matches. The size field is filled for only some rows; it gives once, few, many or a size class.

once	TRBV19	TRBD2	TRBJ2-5	CASSRERGVPAQYF	TGTGCCAGTAGTAGAGAGCGGGGGGTCCCGGCCCAGTACTTC
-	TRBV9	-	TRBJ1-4	CATEVRLATNEKLFF	TGTGCCACCGAGGTCAGACTTGCAACTAATGAAAAACTGTTTTTT
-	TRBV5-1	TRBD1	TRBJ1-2	CASRPDSGGYGYTF	TGCGCCAGCAGGCCCGACTCAGGGGGCTATGGCTACACCTTC
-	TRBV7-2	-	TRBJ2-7	CASSLDGGRYEQYF	TGTGCCAGCAGCTTAGACGGGGGACGCTACGAGCAGTACTTC
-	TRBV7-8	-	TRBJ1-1	CASSLGPRQTPSTEAFF	TGTGCCAGCAGCTTAGGTCCCCGACAGACCCCGAGTACTGAAGCTTTCTTT
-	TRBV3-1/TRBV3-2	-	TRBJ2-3	CASSLGTLGLDTQYF	TGTGCCAGCAGCCTAGGGACTTTGGGGCTAGATACGCAGTATTTT
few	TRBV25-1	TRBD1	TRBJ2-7	CASSGDREVGEQYF	TGTGCCAGCAGCGGCGACAGGGAAGTGGGCGAGCAGTACTTC
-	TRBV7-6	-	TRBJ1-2	CASSLAGGATAYGYTF	TGTGCCAGCAGCTTAGCGGGGGGGGCCACAGCCTATGGCTACACCTTC
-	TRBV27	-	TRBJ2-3	CASSLWNSDTQYF	TGTGCCAGCAGTTTATGGAACAGCGATACGCAGTATTTT
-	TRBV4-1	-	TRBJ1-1	CATRGGNTEAFF	TGCGCCACCCGAGGGGGAAACACTGAAGCTTTCTTT
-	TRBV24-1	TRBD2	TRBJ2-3	CATSDFSGGTDTQYF	TGTGCCACCAGTGATTTTAGCGGGGGGACAGATACGCAGTATTTT
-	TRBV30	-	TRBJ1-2	CASYGGYGYTF	TGTGCCTCATACGGGGGCTATGGCTACACCTTC
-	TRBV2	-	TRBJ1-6	CASMSEAGASPLHF	TGTGCCAGCATGAGTGAGGCAGGGGCTTCACCCCTCCACTTT
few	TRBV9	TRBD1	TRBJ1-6	CASSAQGSNSPLHF	TGTGCCAGCAGCGCACAGGGGAGTAATTCACCCCTCCACTTT
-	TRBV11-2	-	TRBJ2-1	CASSLNGNEQFF	TGTGCCAGCAGCTTAAACGGCAATGAGCAGTTCTTC
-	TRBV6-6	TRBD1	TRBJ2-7	CASSYLAGGYEQYF	TGTGCCAGCAGTTACTTGGCAGGGGGCTACGAGCAGTACTTC
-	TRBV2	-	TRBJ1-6	CASSERGGGSPLHF	TGTGCCAGCAGTGAACGAGGGGGTGGTTCACCCCTCCACTTT
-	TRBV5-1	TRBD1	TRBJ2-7	CASSLAGQGGYEQYF	TGCGCCAGCAGCTTGGCGGGACAGGGCGGCTACGAGCAGTACTTC
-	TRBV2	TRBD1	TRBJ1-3	CASGQGVLSGNTIYF	TGTGCCAGCGGACAGGGGGTTTTATCTGGAAACACCATATATTTT
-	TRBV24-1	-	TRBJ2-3	CATSDFLGGAVTQYF	TGTGCCACCAGTGATTTTCTGGGGGGGGCAGTGACGCAGTATTTT
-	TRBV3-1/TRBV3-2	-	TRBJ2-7	CASSQEGVDEQYF	TGTGCCAGCAGCCAAGAGGGCGTGGACGAGCAGTACTTC
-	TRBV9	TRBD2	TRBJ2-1	CASSAGLAGSYNEQFF	TGTGCCAGCAGCGCTGGACTAGCAGGGTCCTACAATGAGCAGTTCTTC
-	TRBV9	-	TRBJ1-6	CASSVDGGFSPLHF	TGTGCCAGCAGCGTAGACGGGGGATTTTCACCCCTCCACTTT
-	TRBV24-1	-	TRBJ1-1	CATSDSGTLPFRAFF	TGTGCCACCAGTGACTCCGGGACACTCCCTTTCAGAGCTTTCTTT
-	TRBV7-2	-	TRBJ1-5	CASSLGEGVRQPQHF	TGTGCCAGCAGCTTAGGTGAAGGGGTGCGCCAGCCCCAGCATTTT
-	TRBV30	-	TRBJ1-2	CAHRQQGTGGYTF	TGTGCCCATAGGCAGCAGGGGACGGGTGGCTACACCTTC
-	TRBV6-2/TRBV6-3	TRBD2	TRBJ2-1	CASSFRLAGGPATHEQFF	TGTGCCAGCAGTTTCCGACTAGCGGGGGGACCAGCCACCCATGAGCAGTTCTTC
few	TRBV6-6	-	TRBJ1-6	CASSYSQPENSPLHF	TGTGCCAGCAGTTACTCACAGCCCGAAAATTCACCCCTCCACTTT
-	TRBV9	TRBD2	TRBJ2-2	CASGRGRNTGELFF	TGTGCCAGCGGGAGGGGCAGGAACACCGGGGAGCTGTTTTTT
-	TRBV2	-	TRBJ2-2	CASSPLARWGELFF	TGTGCCAGCAGTCCCCTAGCGAGGTGGGGGGAGCTGTTTTTT
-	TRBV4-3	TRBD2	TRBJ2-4	CASSPYYSRGGGPENIQYF	TGCGCCAGCAGCCCCTACTATTCACGGGGGGGCGGGCCAGAAAACATTCAGTACTTC
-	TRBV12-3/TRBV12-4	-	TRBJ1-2	CASSLGQGYGYTF	TGTGCCAGCAGTTTAGGGCAGGGCTATGGCTACACCTTC
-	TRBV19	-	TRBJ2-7	CASSTMTQPSYEQYF	TGTGCCAGTAGTACTATGACACAACCCTCCTACGAGCAGTACTTC
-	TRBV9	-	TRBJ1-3	CASSVSGGVGNTIYF	TGTGCCAGCAGCGTATCGGGGGGGGTTGGAAACACCATATATTTT
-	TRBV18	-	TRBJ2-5	CASSPIPLQAGTQYF	TGTGCCAGCTCACCCATTCCTCTCCAAGCGGGGACCCAGTACTTC
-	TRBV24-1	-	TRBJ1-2	CATSRGGGYTF	TGTGCCACTTCAAGGGGGGGTGGCTACACCTTC
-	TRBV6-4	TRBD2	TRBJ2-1	CASSDSRGGYNEQFF	TGTGCCAGCAGTGACTCGCGGGGGGGCTACAATGAGCAGTTCTTC
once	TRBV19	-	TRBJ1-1	CASSVPGLSFAFF	TGTGCCAGTAGTGTCCCGGGACTTTCGTTCGCTTTCTTT
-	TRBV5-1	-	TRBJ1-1	CASSLRGGTEAFF	TGCGCCAGCAGCTTGAGAGGGGGCACTGAAGCTTTCTTT
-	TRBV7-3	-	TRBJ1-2	CASSLRGLYGYTF	TGTGCCAGCAGCTTACGAGGGCTTTATGGCTACACCTTC
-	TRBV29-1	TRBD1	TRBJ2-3	CSVDRGQGETDTQYF	TGCAGCGTTGACCGCGGGCAGGGGGAGACAGATACGCAGTATTTT
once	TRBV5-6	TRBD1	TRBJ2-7	CASSMGTVPYEQYF	TGTGCCAGCAGCATGGGGACAGTTCCCTACGAGCAGTACTTC
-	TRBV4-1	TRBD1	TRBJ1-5	CASSQDWVTRGDQPQHF	TGCGCCAGCAGCCAAGATTGGGTCACCAGGGGGGATCAGCCCCAGCATTTT
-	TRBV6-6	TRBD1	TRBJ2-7	CASSYQGAYEQYF	TGTGCCAGCAGTTATCAGGGGGCCTACGAGCAGTACTTC
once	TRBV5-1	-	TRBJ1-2	CASSLQVPYGYTF	TGCGCCAGCAGCTTGCAGGTGCCCTATGGCTACACCTTC
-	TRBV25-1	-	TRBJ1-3	CASSDLRGNTIYF	TGTGCCAGCAGTGATCTTCGTGGAAACACCATATATTTT
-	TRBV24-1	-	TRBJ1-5	CATSGQTGNQPQHF	TGTGCCACCAGTGGCCAGACTGGTAATCAGCCCCAGCATTTT
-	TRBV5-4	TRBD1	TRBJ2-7	CASSSRTGVGEQYF	TGTGCCAGCAGCTCCAGGACAGGGGTGGGCGAGCAGTACTTC
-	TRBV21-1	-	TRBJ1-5	CASSKPGQGQGYSNQPQHF	TGTGCCAGCAGCAAACCGGGACAGGGACAAGGGTATAGCAATCAGCCCCAGCATTTT
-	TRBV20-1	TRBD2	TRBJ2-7	CSASRGSGGLSYEQYF	TGCAGTGCTAGTAGGGGTAGCGGGGGCCTCTCCTACGAGCAGTACTTC